The T cell receptor (beta chain) described here comes from a study of CD8+ T cells in alopecia areata. Broader study findings: More clonal than normal scalp was lesional scalp, particularly alopecia totalis/universalis. Mouse data revealed clearer TCR sharing than patient data did, a gap possibly tied to HLA.

The germline CDR1 and CDR2 sequences are SGHTA and FQGNSA. CDR3 length: 14 residues. V lost 1 base and J 0 bases, leaving 6 bases between the germline ends. For this clone: The antigen remains unidentified.

Collected material from alopecia areata patients comprised lesional scalp punch biopsies and peripheral blood. In each case, RNA was isolated and then reverse transcribed into cDNA as the sequencing template. The method was immunoSEQ multiplex PCR; TCRdb's version includes in-frame clones alone and lacks a portion of them. The sample carries 100,000 to 120,000 clones, over 55% recorded once. This TCR was sampled from a human donor with alopecia areata. The V and J genes are TRBV7-2 and TRBJ1-1, with D possibly TRBD1 on 5 matching bases. The sample taken for sequencing was NKG2D-low CD8+ T cells sorted from blood. The CDR3 loop is CASSLGGLNTEAFF. The CDR3 DNA sequence: TGTGCCAGCAGCTTAGGGGGGTTGAACACTGAAGCTTTCTTT.